This T cell receptor beta chain was identified in a study of blood T cell repertoires in COVID-19. Overall study: Italy, Spain and the United States were the sources of the convalescent and acute COVID-19 samples. Sources were T cells, B-cell-depleted T cells, or PBMCs; the material itself was cDNA or gDNA.

As handled by the study authors: By means of reference gene primer amplification, nucleated cell counts were estimated. The assay was immunoSEQ multiplex PCR, and TCRdb's table has in-frame clones only and misses some. The V and J calls and clone size come from that table; D and trimming were worked out from the DNA. The data show about 230,000 clones, with around nine tenths seen just once and approximately 2.6% held by the top ten. Germline V gene lookup returns CDR1 SGHTA and CDR2 FQGTGA. V was pared by 1 base and J by 3 bases, with 11 bases between. The CDR3 is 15 amino acids. This clone was counted between two and nine times.

The TCR originated in a woman between 55 and 75 years old with acute or convalescent COVID-19. The material sequenced was peripheral blood. V usage is TRBV7-3 and J usage is TRBJ2-3; possibly TRBD2 for D (6 bases). The CDR3 reads CASSLSGGVTDTQYF. The CDR3 bases are TGTGCCAGCAGCTTAAGCGGCGGGGTGACAGATACGCAGTATTTT.